The 16 T cell receptor beta chains presented below share a single source sample, sequenced in a study of cytomegalovirus exposure and HLA in healthy donors. Use of 60 Vbeta and 13 Jbeta primers characterized the PCR. Here immunoSEQ multiplex PCR was the method, and the copy in TCRdb shows in-frame clones only, minus some. The repertoire holds roughly 150,000 clones, with around 68% as singletons. The sample consisted of PBMCs. The receptors were gathered from a man aged 25 to 40 in good health and CMV-seropositive.

This clone turned up a few times. The gene calls are TRBV5-1 and TRBJ2-3, with 10 positions matching TRBD2. The CDR3 has 17 amino acids. V was pared by 4 bases and J by 0 bases, with 8 bases of the junction left unmatched. Germline V gene sequence: CDR1 SGHRS, CDR2 YFSETQ. Written as DNA, the CDR3 is TGCGCCAGCAGCCAAACGATTAGCGGGGGGAGCACAGATACGCAGTATTTT. It specifies CASSQTISGGSTDTQYF.

This clone has more than one count but fewer than ten. The rearrangement links TRBV4-2 to TRBJ2-2, with 12 bases matching TRBD2. From germline, CDR1 is LGHNA and CDR2 YNFKEQ. CDR3 length: 18 residues. V was pared by 1 base and J by 7 bases, with 10 bases of the junction left unmatched. The CDR3 bases are TGTGCCAGCAGCCAAGGACCCCTAGCGGGAGGGCGGGTCGGGGAGCTGTTTTTT. Protein: CASSQGPLAGGRVGELFF.

The chain uses TRBV5-1 and TRBJ1-5; no definite D call. V was pared by 2 bases and J by 2 bases, with 11 bases between. The CDR3 extends over 15 amino acids. Germline CDR1 and CDR2: SGHRS and YFSETQ. The CDR3: CASSFEGRGNQPQHF. The CDR3 coding sequence is TGCGCCAGCAGCTTTGAAGGGCGGGGCAATCAGCCCCAGCATTTT.

A single count supports this clone. The J gene is TRBJ2-5, the V gene TRBV23-1; possible D gene TRBD2, 6 bases. TRBV23-1 is identified as an open reading frame with a role that is uncertain. The CDR3 loop spans 15 amino acids. The V end lost 0 bases, the J end lost 1 base, and 9 bases lay between the germline ends. The CDR3: CASSQSLGGQETQYF. The CDR3 DNA is TGCGCCAGCAGTCAATCGTTGGGGGGCCAAGAGACCCAGTACTTC.

The chain uses TRBV2 and TRBJ1-1; 8 bases align to TRBD1. The germline CDR1 and CDR2 sequences are SNHLY and FYNNEI. V gave up 9 bases and J gave up 1 base; unmatched junction bases: 4. This CDR3 is 13 amino acids long. Here the CDR3 DNA reads TGTGCCAGACAACAGGGGGGGAACACTGAAGCTTTCTTT. Translation gives CARQQGGNTEAFF.

V usage is TRBV20-1 and J usage is TRBJ2-5; D not resolved. The CDR3 has 11 amino acids. The germline V gene encodes CDR1 DFQATT and CDR2 SNEGSKA (reference sequence). The germline V and J ends were trimmed by 0 bases and 5 bases, with 4 bases remaining between them. The DNA of the CDR3 is TGCAGTGCTAGAGACGGGGAGACCCAGTACTTC. Its protein is CSARDGETQYF.

The chain recombines TRBV10-2 with TRBJ2-6, with 14 bases that match TRBD2. This CDR3 has 19 residues. The J segment lost 0 bases and the V segment lost 0 bases, leaving 1 base of the junction unmatched. Germline lookup yields CDR1 WSHSY and CDR2 SAAADI. The chain's CDR3 is CASSESGTSGSSGANVLTF. In DNA form, the CDR3 reads TGCGCCAGCAGTGAGTCTGGGACTAGCGGGAGCTCTGGGGCCAACGTCCTGACTTTC.

This sequence joins TRBV7-2 and TRBJ2-2; the match to TRBD2 covers 13 bases. Germline CDR1 SGHTA, CDR2 FQGNSA. The CDR3 contains 18 residues. Trimming removed 5 bases from V and 5 bases from J; junction bases left unmatched: 11. CDR3 sequence reads: CASSPQGLAGRLTGELFF. CDR3 nucleotide sequence: TGTGCCAGCAGCCCCCAGGGACTAGCGGGACGCCTGACCGGGGAGCTGTTTTTT.

J is TRBJ1-1 and V is TRBV6-6, with 8 bases fitting TRBD1. V was clipped by 6 bases and J by 0 bases; unmatched bases: 6. Germline values: CDR1 MNHNY, CDR2 SVGAGI (reference sequence). There are 15 residues in the CDR3. The CDR3 bases are TGTGCCAGCAGCCTCCGGACAGGGATGAACACTGAAGCTTTCTTT. Amino acids: CASSLRTGMNTEAFF.

The chain has TRBV5-1 and TRBJ1-2, with TRBD1 identical over 7 bases. The CDR3 is 17 amino acids. The V gene's germline CDR1 is SGHRS and CDR2 YFSETQ. Unmatched junction bases numbered 9, after V lost 0 bases and J lost 1 base. The CDR3 sequence: CASSLVFWDRFNYGYTF. CDR3 nucleotide sequence: TGCGCCAGCAGCTTGGTATTCTGGGACAGATTTAACTATGGCTACACCTTC.

This chain links TRBV5-8 with TRBJ2-3; 14 bases agree with TRBD2. The CDR3 totals 15 residues. CDR1 SGHTS and CDR2 YDEGEE come from the germline V gene. V lost 4 bases to trimming and J lost 5 bases; unmatched junction nucleotides: 3. The CDR3 DNA is TGTGCCAGCAGCCCCGGACTAGCGGGGGGAGATACGCAGTATTTT. It codes for CASSPGLAGGDTQYF.

In regard to this clone: The sample carries other DNA sequences with the same CDR3. The chain links TRBV6-1 to TRBJ1-5; 8 nucleotides line up with TRBD1. CDR3 length: 15 amino acids. Germline V gene sequence: CDR1 MNHNS, CDR2 SASEGT. The V gene end was trimmed by 0 bases and the J gene end by 6 bases; junction bases not matched to a gene: 4. CDR3 sequence reads: CASSEATGVGQPQHF. The CDR3 DNA follows: TGTGCCAGCAGTGAAGCGACAGGGGTTGGTCAGCCCCAGCATTTT.

This clone appeared a few times. The gene calls are TRBV7-9 and TRBJ2-5, with 11 bases matching TRBD2. This CDR3 contains 15 residues. From germline, CDR1 is SEHNR and CDR2 FQNEAQ (reference sequence). With V trimmed by 2 bases and J by 4 bases, 3 bases remained unmatched. This chain's CDR3 is CASSLSLAGGETQYF. In DNA form, the CDR3 reads TGTGCCAGCAGCTTAAGTCTAGCGGGAGGAGAGACCCAGTACTTC.

This sequence joins TRBV15 and TRBJ2-1; maybe TRBD2 (7 bases). Germline lookup yields CDR1 LNHNV and CDR2 YYDKDF (reference sequence). The CDR3 is 18 amino acids. The ends were cut back, 6 bases at V and 0 bases at J, with 21 bases in the middle. For the CDR3, the DNA is TGTGCCACCAGAGGGGAGGGACAAGCAGGTCGCTCCTACAATGAGCAGTTCTTC. Protein product: CATRGEGQAGRSYNEQFF.

V gene TRBV7-8 combines with J gene TRBJ2-3, with D possibly TRBD1 on 6 matching bases. V was clipped by 4 bases and J by 0 bases, with 11 bases between them. The CDR3 is 15 residues long. Germline V CDR1 and CDR2: SGHVS, FQNEAQ. The CDR3 reads CASSSGATSTDTQYF. Here the CDR3 DNA reads TGTGCCAGCAGCTCAGGGGCCACTAGCACAGATACGCAGTATTTT.

The rearrangement links TRBV7-3 to TRBJ2-1; D is undetermined. The V end was cut by 1 base, the J end by 0 bases, with 13 bases between. Germline V gives CDR1 SGHTA, CDR2 FQGTGA. CDR3 length: 17 residues. The CDR3 bases are TGTGCCAGCAGCTTAATAAGTAGCCGAAGCTCCTACAATGAGCAGTTCTTC. Protein sequence: CASSLISSRSSYNEQFF.